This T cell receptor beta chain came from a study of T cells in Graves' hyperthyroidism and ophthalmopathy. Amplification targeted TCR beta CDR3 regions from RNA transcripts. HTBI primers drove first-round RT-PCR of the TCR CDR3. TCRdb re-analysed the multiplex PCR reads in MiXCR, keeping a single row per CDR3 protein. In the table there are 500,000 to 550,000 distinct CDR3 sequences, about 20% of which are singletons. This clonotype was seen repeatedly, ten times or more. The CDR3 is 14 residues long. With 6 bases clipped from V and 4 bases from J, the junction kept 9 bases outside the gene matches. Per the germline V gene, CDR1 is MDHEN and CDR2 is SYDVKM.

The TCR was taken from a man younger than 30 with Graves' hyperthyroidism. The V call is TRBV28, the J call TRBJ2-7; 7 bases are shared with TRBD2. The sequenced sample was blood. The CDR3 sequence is CASRTRGVTYEQYF. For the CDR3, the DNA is TGTGCCAGCAGAACCCGGGGGGTGACGTACGAGCAGTACTTC.